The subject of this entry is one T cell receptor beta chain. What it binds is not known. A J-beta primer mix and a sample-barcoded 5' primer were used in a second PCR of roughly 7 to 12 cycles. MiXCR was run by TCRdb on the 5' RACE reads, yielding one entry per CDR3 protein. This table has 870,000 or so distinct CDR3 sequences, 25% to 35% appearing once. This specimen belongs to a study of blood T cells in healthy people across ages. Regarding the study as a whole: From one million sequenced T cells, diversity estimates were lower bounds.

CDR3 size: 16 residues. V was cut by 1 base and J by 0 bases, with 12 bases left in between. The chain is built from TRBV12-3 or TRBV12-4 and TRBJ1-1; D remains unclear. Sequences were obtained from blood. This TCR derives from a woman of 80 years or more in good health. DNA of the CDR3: TGTGCCAGCAGTTTAGGCCCCTCGAGGGTGAACACTGAAGCTTTCTTT. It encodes CASSLGPSRVNTEAFF.